This T cell receptor beta chain derives from a study of blood T cell repertoires in COVID-19. Study overall: Samples taken during acute and convalescent COVID-19 were collected in the United States, Italy and Spain. T cells, B-cell-depleted T cells, or PBMCs provided the cDNA or gDNA that served as material.

Authors' analysis steps: Counts of nucleated cells, estimated from reference gene primer amplification, were obtained. Here immunoSEQ multiplex PCR was the method, and the copy in TCRdb shows in-frame clones only, minus some. V, J and clone size were drawn from that table, and D and trimming were deduced from the DNA. Counted here are tens of thousands of clones, roughly 90% occurring once; the ten biggest clones make up 25% to 30%. In germline, CDR1 is SEHNR, CDR2 FQNEAQ (reference sequence). V shed 4 bases and J shed 4 bases, with 16 bases lying between them. The CDR3 consists of 15 residues. The chain carries TRBV7-9 and TRBJ1-2; tentative D call: TRBD1 (5 bases). Sequenced sample: peripheral blood. This TCR was sampled from a man between 60 and 75 years old with active or convalescent COVID-19. CDR3 sequence (DNA): TGTGCCAGCAGCTGGGGGGACGGACCTCTCTATGGCTACACCTTC. Residues: CASSWGDGPLYGYTF.